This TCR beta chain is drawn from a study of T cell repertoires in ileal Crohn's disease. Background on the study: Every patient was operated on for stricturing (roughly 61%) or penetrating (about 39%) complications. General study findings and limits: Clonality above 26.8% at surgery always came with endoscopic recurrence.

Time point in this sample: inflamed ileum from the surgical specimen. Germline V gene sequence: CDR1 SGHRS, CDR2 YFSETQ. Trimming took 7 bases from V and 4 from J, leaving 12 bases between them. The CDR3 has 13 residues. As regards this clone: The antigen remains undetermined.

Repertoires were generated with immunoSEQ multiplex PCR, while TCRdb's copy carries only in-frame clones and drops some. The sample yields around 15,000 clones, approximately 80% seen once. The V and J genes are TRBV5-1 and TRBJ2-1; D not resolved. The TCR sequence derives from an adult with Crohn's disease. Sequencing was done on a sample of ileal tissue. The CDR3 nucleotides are TGCGCCAGCCAAGAGGTTGGATACAATGAGCAGTTCTTC. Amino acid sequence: CASQEVGYNEQFF. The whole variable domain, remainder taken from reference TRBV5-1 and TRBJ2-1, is KAGVTQTPRYLIKTRGQQVTLSCSPISGHRSVSWYQQTPGQGLQFLFEYFSETQRNKGNFPGRFSGRQFSNSRSEMNVSTLELGDSALYLCASQEVGYNEQFFGPGTRLTVL.